This T cell receptor (beta chain) appears in the sequencing data of a study of T cell responses to AZD1222 COVID-19 vaccine. Study observations and caveats: With two AZD1222 doses given, Spike-specific TCR breadth and depth both rose. Baseline testing showed seropositivity in only a handful of AZD1222 recipients. Repertoires were obtained solely post-peak T cell response.

A word on this clone: Its cognate antigen is unknown. An end of the junction differs from the germline gene, which may be a read error.

The data were produced by immunoSEQ multiplex PCR, yet TCRdb's version contains in-frame clones alone and is incomplete. This table holds approximately 150,000 clones, about 90% found once. This CDR3 region has 12 residues. Germline values: CDR1 SGHAT, CDR2 FQNNGV. This receptor was obtained from an adult in good health. V usage is TRBV11-2 and J usage is TRBJ2-4; D unclear. This sample comprised peripheral blood, obtained on day 0 of AZD1222 vaccination. CDR3 coding DNA: TGTGCCAGCAGCTCGTCCTCCATACCCACGACGTTC. This gives the protein CASSSSSIPTTF.